The clone carrying this TCR beta chain was observed at least ten times. Its antigen remains unknown. Criteria for exclusion of patients were uncontrolled infection, other autoimmune disease, pregnancy or lactation. Diagnosis relied on clinical symptoms, serum thyroxine and TRAb, thyroid ultrasound and orbital computed tomography. Each 10 ml fresh peripheral blood draw supplied the PBMCs. The CDR3 is 15 amino acids. The ends were cut back, 2 bases at V and 4 bases at J, with 14 bases in the middle. Germline values: CDR1 MDHEN, CDR2 SYDVKM. Amplified TCR beta CDR3 regions derived from RNA transcripts. Researchers ran a first-round RT-PCR on the TCR CDR3 using the HTBI primer set. TCRdb recomputed calls from the multiplex PCR reads with MiXCR, one row per CDR3 protein. Of approximately 380,000 distinct CDR3 sequences listed, over 12% are singletons. These data are taken from a study of T cells in Graves' hyperthyroidism and ophthalmopathy.

Study observations and caveats: Ophthalmopathy was predicted by the model a median of about six months ahead of onset.

The sequence came from a man aged 50 to 60 with Graves' ophthalmopathy. Material for sequencing was blood. This sequence joins TRBV28 and TRBJ1-2; a possible D gene is TRBD1 (5 bases). The CDR3 DNA is TGTGCCAGCAGTTTAGGGGACCGGGAGATCTATGGCTACACCTTC. Protein sequence: CASSLGDREIYGYTF.